These 5 T cell receptor beta chains share one sample of origin, sequenced in a study of long-term antiretroviral therapy in people with HIV. Samples were assayed with immunoSEQ v3.0 at survey level. Data came from immunoSEQ multiplex PCR; TCRdb stores just in-frame clones and leaves some out. The sample includes about 29,000 clones, roughly 93% seen only once; the top ten take around 10%. Sequencing was performed on unsorted PBMCs, taken 6.2 years after starting antiretroviral therapy. The receptor set was obtained from a man aged 40-49 years with HIV.

The chain links TRBV19 to TRBJ2-5; TRBD2 matches at 11 bases. The CDR3 is 15 residues long. Germline assignment: CDR1 LNHDA and CDR2 SQIVND (reference sequence). V lost 7 bases, J lost 3 bases, and 7 bases stayed unmatched. CDR3 amino acids: CASTSGRYVEETQYF. DNA for the CDR3: TGTGCCAGTACTAGCGGGAGGTATGTGGAAGAGACCCAGTACTTC.

J is TRBJ1-1 and V is TRBV5-6; no definite D call. From germline, CDR1 is SGHDT and CDR2 YYEEEE. V gave up 0 bases and J gave up 4 bases, with 10 bases separating them. The CDR3 is 14 residues long. CDR3 region: CASSLVGESTEAFF. The CDR3 DNA follows: TGTGCCAGCAGCTTGGTTGGGGAATCCACTGAAGCTTTCTTT.

The chain's CDR3 is CASSLPASTDTQYF. The CDR3 region has the DNA TGTGCCAGCAGTTTACCAGCCAGCACAGATACGCAGTATTTT. This chain connects TRBV28 to TRBJ2-3, with D unclear. Trimming shortened V by 2 bases and J by 0 bases, and 6 bases separated the two germline ends. The CDR3 is made up of 14 amino acids. Germline CDR1 is MDHEN and CDR2 is SYDVKM.

The chain recombines TRBV5-1 with TRBJ2-7; the D gene is possibly TRBD1 (6 bases). V gave up 2 bases and J gave up 9 bases, with 15 bases separating them. CDR1 is SGHRS and CDR2 is YFSETQ in the germline V gene. This CDR3 comprises 13 residues. CDR3 sequence reads: CASSFRDTRGQYF. The CDR3 DNA reads as TGCGCCAGCAGCTTCAGGGACACCCGGGGGCAGTACTTC.

The chain combines TRBV14 with TRBJ2-7, with D unresolved. CDR1 SGHDN and CDR2 FVKESK come from the germline V gene. The CDR3 runs 12 residues. Trimming removed 0 bases at V and 9 bases at J, with 9 bases between. The DNA for the CDR3 is TGTGCCAGCAGCCAAGATCACCTGGCGCAGTACTTC. Residues: CASSQDHLAQYF.